This TCR beta chain was recorded in a study of blood T cell repertoires in COVID-19. Study information: The study drew acute and convalescent COVID-19 samples from the United States, Italy and Spain.

In the source study's methods: Amplification of reference gene primers was used by the study to estimate nucleated cell counts. Method: immunoSEQ multiplex PCR; TCRdb's copy keeps in-frame clones and lacks some. V, J and clone size were drawn from that table, and D and trimming were deduced from the DNA. The sample has around 110,000 clones; 90% are singletons. With V trimmed by 4 bases and J by 6 bases, 8 bases remained unmatched. Germline lookup yields CDR1 SGHRS and CDR2 YFSETQ. The CDR3 contains 17 residues. The TCR was taken from a human donor with active COVID-19. The donor label of this sample is uncertain. Sequencing was performed on peripheral blood. The chain carries TRBV5-1 and TRBJ2-1, with TRBD2 matching over 15 bases. CDR3 in DNA: TGCGCCAGCAGCCCACGGACTAGCGGGGGGGCCCTCAATGAGCAGTTCTTC. This gives the protein CASSPRTSGGALNEQFF.